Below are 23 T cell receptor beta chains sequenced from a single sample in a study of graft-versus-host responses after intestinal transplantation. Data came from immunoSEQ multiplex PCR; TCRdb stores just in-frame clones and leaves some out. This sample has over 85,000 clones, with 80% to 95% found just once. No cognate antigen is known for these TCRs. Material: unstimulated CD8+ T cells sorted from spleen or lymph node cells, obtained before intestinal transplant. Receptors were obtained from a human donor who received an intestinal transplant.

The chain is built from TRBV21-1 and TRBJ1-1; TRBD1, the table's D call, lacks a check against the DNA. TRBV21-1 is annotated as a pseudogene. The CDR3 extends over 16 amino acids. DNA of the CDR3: TGTGCCAGCAGCCCTAATCCCCGGGACAGGGCTACTGAAGCTTTCTTT. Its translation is CASSPNPRDRATEAFF.

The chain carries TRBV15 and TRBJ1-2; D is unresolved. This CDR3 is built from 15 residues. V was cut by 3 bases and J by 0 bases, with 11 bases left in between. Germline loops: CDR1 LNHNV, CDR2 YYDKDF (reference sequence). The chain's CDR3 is CATSSPYSSNYGYTF. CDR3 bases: TGTGCCACCAGCAGTCCTTACTCCTCTAACTATGGCTACACCTTC.

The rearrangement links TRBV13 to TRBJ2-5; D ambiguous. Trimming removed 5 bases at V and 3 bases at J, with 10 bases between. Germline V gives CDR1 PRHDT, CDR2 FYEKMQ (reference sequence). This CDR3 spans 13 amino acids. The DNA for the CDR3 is TGTGCCAGCAGCCCTATTGATGAAGAGACCCAGTACTTC. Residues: CASSPIDEETQYF. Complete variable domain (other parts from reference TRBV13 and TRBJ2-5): AAGVIQSPRHLIKEKRETATLKCYPIPRHDTVYWYQQGPGQDPQFLISFYEKMQSDKGSIPDRFSAQQFSDYHSELNMSSLELGDSALYFCASSPIDEETQYFGPGTRLLVL.

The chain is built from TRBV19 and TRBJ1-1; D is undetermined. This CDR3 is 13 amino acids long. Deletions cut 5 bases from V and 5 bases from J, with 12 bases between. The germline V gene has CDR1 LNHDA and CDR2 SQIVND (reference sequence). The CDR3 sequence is CASSPSLWTEAFF. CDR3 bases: TGTGCCAGTAGTCCTTCACTCTGGACTGAAGCTTTCTTT.

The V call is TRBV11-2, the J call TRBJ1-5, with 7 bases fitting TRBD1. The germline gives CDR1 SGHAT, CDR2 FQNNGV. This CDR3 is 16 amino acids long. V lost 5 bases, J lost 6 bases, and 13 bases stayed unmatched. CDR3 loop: CASSHDRDPGGQPQHF. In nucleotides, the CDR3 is TGTGCCAGCAGCCACGACCGGGACCCAGGGGGTCAGCCCCAGCATTTT.

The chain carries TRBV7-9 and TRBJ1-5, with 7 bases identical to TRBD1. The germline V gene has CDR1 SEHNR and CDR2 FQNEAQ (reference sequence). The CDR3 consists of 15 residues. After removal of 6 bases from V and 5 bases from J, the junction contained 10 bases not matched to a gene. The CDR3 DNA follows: TGTGCCAGCAGTTCAACCCGGGACAGCTATCAGCCCCAGCATTTT. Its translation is CASSSTRDSYQPQHF.

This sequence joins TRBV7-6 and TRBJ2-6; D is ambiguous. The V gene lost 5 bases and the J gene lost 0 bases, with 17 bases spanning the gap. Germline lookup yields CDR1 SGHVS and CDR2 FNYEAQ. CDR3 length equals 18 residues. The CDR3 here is CASSLDGGQSSGANVLTF. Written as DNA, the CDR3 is TGTGCCAGCAGCCTAGATGGTGGGCAATCCTCTGGGGCCAACGTCCTGACTTTC.

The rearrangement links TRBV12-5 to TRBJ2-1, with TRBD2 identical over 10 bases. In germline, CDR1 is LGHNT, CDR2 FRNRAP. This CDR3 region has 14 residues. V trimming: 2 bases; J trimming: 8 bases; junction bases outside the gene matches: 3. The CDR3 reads CASGLTSGIHEQFF. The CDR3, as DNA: TGTGCTAGTGGTTTGACTAGCGGGATCCATGAGCAGTTCTTC.

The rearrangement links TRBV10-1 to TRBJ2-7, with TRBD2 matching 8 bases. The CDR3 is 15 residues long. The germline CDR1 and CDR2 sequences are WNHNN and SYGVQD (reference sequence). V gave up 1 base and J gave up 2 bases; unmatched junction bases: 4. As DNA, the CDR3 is TGCGCCAGCAGTGAGTTGGGGACTAGAGCCTACGAGCAGTACTTC. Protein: CASSELGTRAYEQYF.

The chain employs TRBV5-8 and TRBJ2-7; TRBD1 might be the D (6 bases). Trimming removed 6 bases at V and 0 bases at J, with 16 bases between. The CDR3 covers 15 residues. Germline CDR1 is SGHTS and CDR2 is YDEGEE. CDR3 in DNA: TGTGCCAGCATACTGGACAGCTCGAGCTCCTACGAGCAGTACTTC. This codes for CASILDSSSSYEQYF.

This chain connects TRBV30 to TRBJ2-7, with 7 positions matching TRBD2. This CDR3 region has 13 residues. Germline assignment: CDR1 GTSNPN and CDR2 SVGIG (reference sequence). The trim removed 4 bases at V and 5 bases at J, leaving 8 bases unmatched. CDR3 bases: TGTGCCTGGATCGGTGGGGGGGGAGACGAGCAGTACTTC. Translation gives CAWIGGGGDEQYF. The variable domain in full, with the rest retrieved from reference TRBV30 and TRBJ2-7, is SQTIHQWPATLVQPVGSPLSLECTVEGTSNPNLYWYRQAAGRGLQLLFYSVGIGQISSEVPQNLSASRPQDRQFILSSKKLLLSDSGFYLCAWIGGGGDEQYFGPGTRLTVT.

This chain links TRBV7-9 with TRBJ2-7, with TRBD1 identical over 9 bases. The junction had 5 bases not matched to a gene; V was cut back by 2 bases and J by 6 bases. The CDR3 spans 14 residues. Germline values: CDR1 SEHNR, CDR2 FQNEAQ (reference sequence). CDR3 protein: CASSLRDRALEQYF. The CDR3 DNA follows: TGTGCCAGCAGCTTAAGGGACAGGGCTCTCGAGCAGTACTTC. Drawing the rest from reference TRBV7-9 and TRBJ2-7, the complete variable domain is DTGVSQNPRHKITKRGQNVTFRCDPISEHNRLYWYRQTLGQGPEFLTYFQNEAQLEKSRLLSDRFSAERPKGSFSTLEIQRTEQGDSAMYLCASSLRDRALEQYFGPGTRLTVT.

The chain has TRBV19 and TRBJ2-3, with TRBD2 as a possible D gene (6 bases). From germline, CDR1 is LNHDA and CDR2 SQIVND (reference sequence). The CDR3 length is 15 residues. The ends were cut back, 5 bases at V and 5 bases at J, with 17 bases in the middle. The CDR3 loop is CASSLGAYGRDTQYF. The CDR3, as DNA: TGTGCCAGTAGTTTAGGAGCCTACGGGAGAGATACGCAGTATTTT.

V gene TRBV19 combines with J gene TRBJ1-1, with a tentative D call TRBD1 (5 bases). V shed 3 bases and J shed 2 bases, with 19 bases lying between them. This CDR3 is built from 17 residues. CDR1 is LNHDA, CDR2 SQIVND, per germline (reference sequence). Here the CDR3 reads CASSIRRVGGGNTEAFF. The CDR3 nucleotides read TGTGCCAGTAGTATTCGACGGGTGGGGGGAGGTAACACTGAAGCTTTCTTT.

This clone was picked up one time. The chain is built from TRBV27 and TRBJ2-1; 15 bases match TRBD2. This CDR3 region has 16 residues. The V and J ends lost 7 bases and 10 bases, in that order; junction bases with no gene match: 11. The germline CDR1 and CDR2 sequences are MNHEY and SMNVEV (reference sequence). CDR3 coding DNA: TGTGCCAGCACCTATTCGGGACTAGCGGGAGGATGGGAGCAGTTCTTC. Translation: CASTYSGLAGGWEQFF.

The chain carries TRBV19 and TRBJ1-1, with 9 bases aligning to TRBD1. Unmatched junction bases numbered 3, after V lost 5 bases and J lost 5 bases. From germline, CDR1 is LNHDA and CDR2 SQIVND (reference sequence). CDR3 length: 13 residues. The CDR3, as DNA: TGTGCCAGTAGTTGGACAGGGGTAACTGAAGCTTTCTTT. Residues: CASSWTGVTEAFF.

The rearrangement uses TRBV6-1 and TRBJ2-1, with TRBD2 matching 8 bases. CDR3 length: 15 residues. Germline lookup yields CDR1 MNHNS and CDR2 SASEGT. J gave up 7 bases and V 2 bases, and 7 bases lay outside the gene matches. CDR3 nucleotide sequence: TGTGCCAGCAGTGAATGGGCGGGAGGAGGAAATGAGCAGTTCTTC. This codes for CASSEWAGGGNEQFF.

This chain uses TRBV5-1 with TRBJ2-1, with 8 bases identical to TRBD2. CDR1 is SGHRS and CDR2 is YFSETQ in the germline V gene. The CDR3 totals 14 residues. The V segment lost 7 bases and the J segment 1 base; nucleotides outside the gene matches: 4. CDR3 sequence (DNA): TGCGCCAGCGATCGGGAGGGGTCCTACAATGAGCAGTTCTTC. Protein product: CASDREGSYNEQFF.

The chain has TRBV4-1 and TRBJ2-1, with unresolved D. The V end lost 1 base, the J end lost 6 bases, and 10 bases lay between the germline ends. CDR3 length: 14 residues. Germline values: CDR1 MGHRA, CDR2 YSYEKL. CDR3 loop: CASSQVHVANEQFF. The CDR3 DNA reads TGCGCCAGCAGCCAAGTCCACGTAGCCAATGAGCAGTTCTTC.

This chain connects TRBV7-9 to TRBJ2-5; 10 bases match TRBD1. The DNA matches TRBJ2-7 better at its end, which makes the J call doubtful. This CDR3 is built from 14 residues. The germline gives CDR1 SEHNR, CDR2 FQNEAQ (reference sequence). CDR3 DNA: TGTGCCAGCAGCTCCCGGGACAGGGGCCACGAGCAGTACTTC. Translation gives CASSSRDRGHEQYF.

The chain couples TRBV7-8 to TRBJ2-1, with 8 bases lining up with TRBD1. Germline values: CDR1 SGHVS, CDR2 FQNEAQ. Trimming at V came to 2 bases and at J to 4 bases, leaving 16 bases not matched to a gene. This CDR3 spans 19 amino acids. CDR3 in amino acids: CASSLKGMTGVEVYNEQFF. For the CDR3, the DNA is TGTGCCAGCAGCTTAAAAGGTATGACAGGGGTCGAAGTGTACAATGAGCAGTTCTTC.

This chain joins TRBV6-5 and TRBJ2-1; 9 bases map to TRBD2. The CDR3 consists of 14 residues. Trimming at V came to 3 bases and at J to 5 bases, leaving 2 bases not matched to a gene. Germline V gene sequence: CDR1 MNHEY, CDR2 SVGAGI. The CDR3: CASSYSGSHNEQFF. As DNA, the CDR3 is TGTGCCAGCAGTTATAGCGGGAGCCACAATGAGCAGTTCTTC.

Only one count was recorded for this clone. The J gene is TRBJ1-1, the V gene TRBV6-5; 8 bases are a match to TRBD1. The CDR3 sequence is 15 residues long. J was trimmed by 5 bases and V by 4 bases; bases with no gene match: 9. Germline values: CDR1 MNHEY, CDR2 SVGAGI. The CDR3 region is CASSSPPQGATEAFF. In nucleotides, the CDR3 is TGTGCCAGCAGTTCTCCGCCCCAGGGGGCGACTGAAGCTTTCTTT.